This T cell receptor (beta chain) was found in a study of T cells in Graves' hyperthyroidism and ophthalmopathy (dated by TCRdb to between 2017 and 2020). In the study overall: Peripheral blood was sampled at the time of initial diagnosis, prior to any treatment. In addition, the study compared T-cell repertoires in thyroid tissue and in blood from six Graves' hyperthyroidism patients. According to the paper, TCR Vbeta CDR3 sequencing was carried out on 135 peripheral blood samples, which came from about 45 ophthalmopathy, about 75 hyperthyroidism and about 17 progressor patients. After sampling, hyperthyroidism patients received methimazole starting at 30 mg daily, and ophthalmopathy patients received high-dose intravenous methylprednisolone. For training and testing, the 100 or so patients in the discovery cohort were randomly divided in a 7:3 ratio. An independent validation cohort of some 18 hyperthyroidism patients and about 16 patients who later progressed to ophthalmopathy tested prospective prediction of ophthalmopathy. TCR V-J signatures able to tell the groups apart were searched for in a discovery cohort of 90 to 100 patients, of whom approximately 40 had Graves' ophthalmopathy and about 60 had stable Graves' hyperthyroidism.

TCR beta CDR3 regions were amplified from RNA transcripts. The first round of RT-PCR for the TCR CDR3 was performed with the HTBI primer set and the Qiagen OneStep RT-PCR kit. The libraries were constructed in a second round of multiplex PCR and then size-selected and purified. Sequencing of the libraries was done on an Illumina HiSeq2000 using paired-end 100 bp reads. The published analysis was carried out like this. SOAPnuke was used to process the raw data, removing reads that contained adapters or uncalled bases, had a mean Phred below 15, or lacked an exact match to the constant primer or identifier. High-quality paired reads were merged with COPE v1.2.5, and unique nucleotide sequences were defined as clonotypes. MiTCR v1.1 was used to align the clonotypes against IMGT TRBV, TRBD and TRBJ reference segments. Analysis was restricted to V-J combinations with a frequency above 0.0001, which covered roughly 99% of repertoires. A TCS score was defined as the ratio between F50 (clonal expansion) and ExV (chaos), using BLOSUM62-based TCRdist between CDR3 peptides within each V-J. Welch's t-statistics and random forest reduced just over 500 V-J features to 13, which were used in a naive Bayes classifier (R e1071). The similarity between thyroid and blood repertoires was quantified using the Morisita-Horn index. TCRdb reran the public reads through fastp at Q25 and MiXCR, keeping productive beta chains. Records with the same CDR3 protein are collapsed into one entry carrying the most frequent genes and DNA. Here the V and J calls rest on TCRdb's processing, not on the authors' analysis. Recorded for this sample are more than 500,000 distinct CDR3 sequences; approximately 15% of them occurred a single time. The ten top clones hold around 4.1% of the sample.

The CDR3 covers 13 residues, taking in both the cysteine and the phenylalanine. Only the CDR3 DNA stays, 39 bases, in frame from base 1. Trimming costs V 0 bases and J 7 bases, and their ends lie 8 bases apart. CDR1 and CDR2 were assigned from the germline V gene as SGHRS and YFSETQ. On the study overall, not on this receptor specifically: No statistical method was used to fix the sample size in advance, and group allocation was not hidden from the investigators. During validation, the model predicted progression to ophthalmopathy a median of about 6.3 months ahead of onset, with more than 55% sensitivity and roughly 72% specificity. Most expanded thyroid clonotypes (frequency above 0.001) were also detected in blood, suggesting blood repertoires may reflect thyroid immune responses. A model built on a 13 V-J signature distinguished ophthalmopathy from stable hyperthyroidism, reaching over 85% sensitivity and around 81% specificity in cross-validation and 80%/75% in testing.

This clonotype occurred many times. Its target antigen remains unknown. The input lacks base qualities; no much larger clone sits a single base away. Ophthalmopathy patients had moderately to severely active disease, Clinical Activity Score of at least 3, NOSPECS grade of at least 4, and duration under 3 months. Any patient with an uncontrolled infection, another autoimmune disease, pregnancy or lactation was excluded. Diagnoses were based on clinical symptoms, serum thyroxine and TRAb, thyroid ultrasound and orbital computed tomography. PBMCs were isolated from about 9.1 ml of fresh peripheral blood by Ficoll-Paque density gradient centrifugation. Total RNA was extracted using Trizol reagent, and RNA quality was assessed on an Agilent 2100 Bioanalyzer.

What was sequenced was blood. The receptor was isolated from a woman aged 35 to 49 with Graves' ophthalmopathy. This receptor chain uses TRBV5-1 and TRBJ1-5; confidence is insufficient to name the D gene. The nucleotide sequence is given as TGCGCCAGCAGCTTGGCCTTCGGGCAGCCCCAGCATTTT. Translated, this is CASSLAFGQPQHF.